This TCR beta chain was observed in a study of T cells in tuberculosis. With regard to this clone: Its antigen remains unknown.

General study results and limits: Smaller alpha distances in active tuberculosis partly reflected shorter CDR3-alpha lengths. Active tuberculosis alpha repertoires lay closer to GMM-specific TCRs than controls'. Samples were chosen by availability of cryopreserved specimens.

Sequencing used immunoSEQ multiplex PCR; TCRdb keeps in-frame clones, though not all of them. The sample has 20,000 to 25,000 clones, about 95% seen once. V lost 5 bases to trimming and J lost 4 bases, with 17 bases between them. CDR3 length equals 15 residues. CDR1 SGHAT and CDR2 FQNNGV come from the germline V gene. Each clinical donor contributed on average approximately 99,000 T cells from unsorted cryopreserved PBMC. The V gene is TRBV11-2, the J gene TRBJ1-2; no firm D call. Sequencing was performed on PBMCs. The source of this sequence is a donor aged 10-29 years with latent tuberculosis or without tuberculosis infection. CDR3 nucleotide sequence: TGTGCCAGCAGCCCGCGTCCCGGGTATGGCTATGGCTACACCTTC. As protein: CASSPRPGYGYGYTF.